By its share, the clone carrying this TCR beta chain is medium-sized. The record originates from a study of OX40 agonist ivuxolimab in advanced cancers. Study-wide background: Three individuals attained partial responses, comprising one hepatocellular carcinoma case and two cutaneous melanoma cases.

The germline V gene has CDR1 MNHEY and CDR2 SVGAGI. The V and J ends lost 6 bases and 4 bases respectively, with 9 bases between them. The CDR3 loop spans 12 amino acids. TCRdb's copy holds only in-frame clones and misses some; the assay was immunoSEQ multiplex PCR. The table includes 50,000 or so clones, around 87% detected once. This TCR came from an adult with an advanced solid tumor such as melanoma, head and neck, liver or kidney cancer. This chain joins TRBV6-5 and TRBJ2-5; D not resolved. The specimen was CD4+ or CD8+ T cells sorted from blood, collected in a trial of the OX40 agonist ivuxolimab. DNA of the CDR3: TGTGCCAGCAGCCCCACGGGAGAGACCCAGTACTTC. It encodes CASSPTGETQYF.